The entry below describes one TCR beta chain. Data came from immunoSEQ multiplex PCR; TCRdb stores just in-frame clones and leaves some out. Of some 100,000 clones detected, about 91% appear once; the ten largest clones hold around 3.1%. The data originate from a study of T cell changes during pregnancy in multiple sclerosis. The ends were cut back, 3 bases at V and 4 bases at J, with 19 bases in the middle. CDR1 is LNHDA and CDR2 is SQIVND in the germline V gene (reference sequence). This CDR3 spans 17 amino acids. The receptor comes from a female donor with multiple sclerosis, enrolled in a pregnancy study. The chain links TRBV19 to TRBJ2-1; D remains ambiguous. The material sequenced was peripheral blood, taken in the second trimester of pregnancy. The CDR3 reads CASSIPSDSPMYNEQFF. The CDR3 DNA reads TGTGCCAGTAGTATCCCCTCCGACTCCCCTATGTACAATGAGCAGTTCTTC.